These 20 T cell receptor beta chains came from one sample sequenced in a study of blood T cell repertoires in COVID-19. TCRdb's copy holds only in-frame clones and misses some; the assay was immunoSEQ multiplex PCR. The table lists 95,000 to 150,000 clones, 74% of them singletons. Sequencing used peripheral blood. The receptors come from a man in his 60s with acute or convalescent COVID-19.

This chain links TRBV4-1 with TRBJ1-2; TRBD1 matches 9 bases. The CDR3 contains 16 residues. Germline CDR1 reads MGHRA; CDR2 reads YSYEKL. With V trimmed by 2 bases and J by 1 base, 5 bases remained unmatched. The CDR3 sequence is CASSQKGQGVNYGYTF. The CDR3 DNA follows: TGCGCCAGCAGCCAAAAGGGACAGGGAGTTAACTATGGCTACACCTTC.

The gene calls are TRBV9 and TRBJ2-3, with D possibly TRBD1 on 6 matching bases. This CDR3 has 13 residues. The germline CDR1 and CDR2 sequences are SGDLS and YYNGEE. The ends were cut back, 4 bases at V and 6 bases at J, with 12 bases in the middle. The CDR3 region is CASSLQGVDTQYF. The CDR3 DNA follows: TGTGCCAGCAGCCTACAGGGAGTGGATACGCAGTATTTT.

This clone was seen a few times. This chain uses TRBV4-1 with TRBJ1-1; 7 bases match TRBD1. Germline trimming cut 6 bases from V and 6 bases from J; bases unmatched to any gene: 7. CDR1 and CDR2 (germline): MGHRA, YSYEKL. CDR3 size: 13 residues. The DNA of the CDR3 is TGCGCCAGCAGTTTCACAGGGGACGCTGAAGCTTTCTTT. Protein sequence: CASSFTGDAEAFF.

The chain carries TRBV10-3 and TRBJ1-1; 9 bases match TRBD1. After removal of 3 bases from V and 3 bases from J, the junction contained 5 bases not matched to a gene. The germline CDR1 and CDR2 sequences are ENHRY and SYGVKD. This CDR3 has 15 residues. The CDR3 DNA sequence: TGTGCCATCAGTGACTCGACAGGGGGGGACACTGAAGCTTTCTTT. It yields the protein CAISDSTGGDTEAFF.

The V gene is TRBV19, the J gene TRBJ2-3; 7 bases are a match to TRBD2. The germline V gene has CDR1 LNHDA and CDR2 SQIVND (reference sequence). The CDR3 length is 13 residues. V lost 4 bases and J lost 4; bases outside the gene matches: 2. The CDR3, as DNA: TGTGCCAGTAGTACCCTAGCGGCAGATACGCAGTATTTT. Amino acid sequence: CASSTLAADTQYF.

The chain is built from TRBV2 and TRBJ1-5; 7 bases fit TRBD1. This CDR3 has 14 amino acids. V was pared by 6 bases and J by 4 bases, with 6 bases of the junction left unmatched. Looked up from germline, CDR1 is SNHLY and CDR2 is FYNNEI. CDR3 sequence (DNA): TGTGCCAGCAGGATATTACAGGGGAATCAGCCCCAGCATTTT. This encodes CASRILQGNQPQHF.

The chain couples TRBV9 to TRBJ1-6, with a possible D match to TRBD1 (5 bases). CDR3 size: 15 residues. Germline values: CDR1 SGDLS, CDR2 YYNGEE. With 3 bases removed from V and 6 bases from J, the gap between germline ends came to 13 bases. CDR3 residues: CASSALGTANSPLHF. In DNA, the CDR3 is TGTGCCAGCAGCGCCCTCGGGACTGCTAATTCACCCCTCCACTTT.

This chain connects TRBV29-1 to TRBJ2-4; TRBD2 might be the D (5 bases). The CDR3 runs to 11 residues. The germline V and J ends were trimmed by 0 bases and 15 bases, with 12 bases remaining between them. The germline CDR1 and CDR2 sequences are SQVTM and ANQGSEA. CDR3 in DNA: TGCAGCGTTGAAGAAAGGACTGTTCGGTACTTC. Amino acids: CSVEERTVRYF.

The J gene is TRBJ2-7, the V gene TRBV7-9, with 8 bases that match TRBD2. This CDR3 has 15 amino acids. The junction had 12 bases not matched to a gene; V was cut back by 8 bases and J by 3 bases. Looked up from germline, CDR1 is SEHNR and CDR2 is FQNEAQ (reference sequence). The CDR3: CASGESGRSLYEQYF. Here the CDR3 DNA reads TGTGCCAGCGGAGAAAGCGGGAGATCACTCTACGAGCAGTACTTC.

The chain links TRBV29-1 to TRBJ2-5; D unresolved. The CDR3 length is 11 residues. In germline, CDR1 is SQVTM, CDR2 ANQGSEA. V lost 6 bases, J lost 5 bases, and 10 bases lay in between. The CDR3 sequence is CSVVVFETQYF. The CDR3 bases are TGCAGCGTGGTAGTCTTCGAGACCCAGTACTTC.

CDR3 sequence reads: CASSLGGAAKNIQYF. CDR3 nucleotide sequence: TGCGCCAGCAGCTTGGGTGGAGCAGCCAAAAACATTCAGTACTTC. The chain links TRBV5-1 to TRBJ2-4, with unresolved D. CDR1 and CDR2 (germline): SGHRS, YFSETQ. Between the trimmed V and J ends, which lost 0 bases and 0 bases, there was a span of 7 bases. The CDR3 is made up of 15 amino acids.

As for this clone: Other DNA sequences in the same sample also yield this CDR3. The J gene is TRBJ2-3, the V gene TRBV25-1, with 9 bases aligning to TRBD2. Losses at the gene ends were 0 bases for V and 6 bases for J; bases not matched to a gene: 13. Germline V lookup: CDR1 MGHDK, CDR2 SYGVNS. CDR3 length: 18 residues. For the CDR3, the DNA is TGTGCCAGCAGTGAATATGGGACCAGGGCGGGGGGGCTGGATACGCAGTATTTT. Translation gives CASSEYGTRAGGLDTQYF. Looking up the rest from reference TRBV25-1 and TRBJ2-3 gives the full variable domain: EADIYQTPRYLVIGTGKKITLECSQTMGHDKMYWYQQDPGMELHLIHYSYGVNSTEKGDLSSESTVSRIRTEHFPLTLESARPSHTSQYLCASSEYGTRAGGLDTQYFGPGTRLTVL.

This clone was observed a handful of times. This sequence joins TRBV7-9 and TRBJ1-1, with D tentatively TRBD1 (6 bases). This CDR3 has 15 residues. Germline V lookup: CDR1 SEHNR, CDR2 FQNEAQ (reference sequence). V was trimmed by 4 bases and J by 3 bases, leaving 15 bases between them. The CDR3 region has the DNA TGTGCCAGCAGCTCCAGGGGAACTCAAGACACTGAAGCTTTCTTT. It encodes CASSSRGTQDTEAFF.

V and J are TRBV7-3 and TRBJ2-1; 8 positions agree with TRBD2. This CDR3 contains 17 residues. Germline V gene data show CDR1 as SGHTA and CDR2 as FQGTGA. V trimming: 5 bases; J trimming: 7 bases; junction bases outside the gene matches: 16. CDR3 nucleotides: TGTGCCAGCAGCCTCGGTAGCGGGACCCCAGGCAGGAATGAGCAGTTCTTC. Its translation is CASSLGSGTPGRNEQFF.

The genes are TRBV12-3 or TRBV12-4 and TRBJ1-5; D is ambiguous. Trimming shortened V by 1 base and J by 7 bases, and 5 bases separated the two germline ends. The CDR3 runs 12 residues. The CDR3 reads CASSLVAQPQHF. For the CDR3, the DNA is TGTGCCAGCAGTTTAGTAGCCCAGCCCCAGCATTTT.

This clone was observed a handful of times. The chain is built from TRBV30 and TRBJ2-5; no clear D. Trimming took off 3 bases at V and 3 bases at J, with 11 bases between the two ends. Germline CDR1 reads GTSNPN; CDR2 reads SVGIG (reference sequence). This CDR3 is 13 amino acids long. CDR3: CAWSPNRKETQYF. The CDR3 nucleotides read TGTGCCTGGAGCCCCAACAGAAAAGAGACCCAGTACTTC.

Worth noting for this clone: This specimen includes other DNA sequences encoding the same CDR3. CDR3 sequence: CASSQGTGTYEQYF. The DNA for the CDR3 is TGTGCCAGCAGCCAAGGGACAGGGACCTACGAGCAGTACTTC. The chain carries TRBV3-1 (or the pseudogene TRBV3-2) and TRBJ2-7; 8 bases line up with TRBD1. V dropped 1 base and J dropped 2; count of bases not matched to a gene: 1. CDR3 size: 14 residues. From germline, CDR1 is LGHDT and CDR2 YNNKEL (reference sequence).

This clone was counted a single time. This sequence joins TRBV6-5 and TRBJ2-7; D is possibly TRBD1 (6 bases). Germline lookup yields CDR1 MNHEY and CDR2 SVGAGI. The V gene lost 6 bases and the J gene lost 3 bases, with 15 bases spanning the gap. This CDR3 comprises 14 residues. CDR3 sequence (DNA): TGTGCCAGCAGCAAAAACAGGGATATCTACGAGCAGTACTTC. It translates to CASSKNRDIYEQYF.

The CDR3 here is CASSWTGMNTEAFF. For the CDR3, the DNA is TGCGCCAGCAGCTGGACAGGTATGAACACTGAAGCTTTCTTT. The genes are TRBV5-1 and TRBJ1-1, with 7 bases identical to TRBD1. Trimming took 3 bases from V and 0 from J; bases not matched to a gene: 2. The germline V gene has CDR1 SGHRS and CDR2 YFSETQ. This CDR3 comprises 14 residues.

V and J are TRBV7-9 and TRBJ2-7; 7 bases are shared with TRBD1. In germline, CDR1 is SEHNR, CDR2 FQNEAQ (reference sequence). This CDR3 has 12 residues. V was pared by 2 bases and J by 6 bases, with 1 base of the junction left unmatched. The DNA for the CDR3 is TGTGCCAGCAGCTTATCAGGGGGCGAGCAGTACTTC. Its protein product is CASSLSGGEQYF. Variable domain in full (rest from reference TRBV7-9 and TRBJ2-7): DTGVSQNPRHKITKRGQNVTFRCDPISEHNRLYWYRQTLGQGPEFLTYFQNEAQLEKSRLLSDRFSAERPKGSFSTLEIQRTEQGDSAMYLCASSLSGGEQYFGPGTRLTVT.